The 29 T cell receptor beta chains listed next were all sequenced from one sample in a study of blood T cell repertoires in COVID-19. The data were produced by immunoSEQ multiplex PCR, yet TCRdb's version contains in-frame clones alone and is incomplete. The sample lists just under 300,000 clones, around 87% occurring once. Sequencing was done on a sample of peripheral blood. These receptor sequences come from a man between 65 and 80 years old with acute or convalescent COVID-19.

J is TRBJ2-7 and V is TRBV6-2 or TRBV6-3; D is perhaps TRBD2 (5 bases). The CDR3 extends over 15 amino acids. Trimming shortened V by 5 bases and J by 1 base, and 15 bases separated the two germline ends. The germline V gene encodes CDR1 MNHEY and CDR2 SVGEGT. Here the CDR3 DNA reads TGTGCCAGCAGTGACCCTTACCCGGGGTCCTACGAGCAGTACTTC. Translating it yields CASSDPYPGSYEQYF.

The V call is TRBV5-8, the J call TRBJ2-7; 7 bases are shared with TRBD1. In germline, CDR1 is SGHTS, CDR2 YDEGEE. The CDR3 runs to 15 residues. V was pared by 5 bases and J by 0 bases, with 8 bases of the junction left unmatched. CDR3 amino acids: CASSPQGIYSYEQYF. The CDR3 DNA follows: TGTGCCAGCAGTCCACAGGGGATCTACTCCTACGAGCAGTACTTC.

This chain uses TRBV5-8 with TRBJ1-1; D is unresolved. The CDR3 sequence is 14 residues long. The V gene lost 4 bases and the J gene lost 5 bases, with 15 bases spanning the gap. Germline CDR1 SGHTS, CDR2 YDEGEE. CDR3 nucleotides: TGTGCCAGCAGCATAAGACCCACGGAGACTGAAGCTTTCTTT. Encoded protein: CASSIRPTETEAFF.

The gene calls are TRBV19 and TRBJ1-5; TRBD1 agrees at 7 bases. The J segment lost 7 bases and the V segment lost 7 bases, leaving 10 bases of the junction unmatched. The germline CDR1 and CDR2 sequences are LNHDA and SQIVND (reference sequence). This CDR3 has 14 residues. CDR3 coding DNA: TGTGCCAGTACGGGTACAGGGGCGAAACAGCCCCAGCATTTT. This gives the protein CASTGTGAKQPQHF.

The CDR3 nucleotides read TGTGCCAGCAGTTTTGGACAGGGTGGGGAGACCCAGTACTTC. It encodes CASSFGQGGETQYF. This chain connects TRBV27 to TRBJ2-5, with 8 bases aligning to TRBD1. V was pared by 3 bases and J by 5 bases, with 5 bases of the junction left unmatched. This CDR3 is built from 14 residues. CDR1 MNHEY and CDR2 SMNVEV come from the germline V gene (reference sequence).

This chain links TRBV20-1 with TRBJ1-1; weak D call: TRBD1 (5 bases). Germline V gives CDR1 DFQATT, CDR2 SNEGSKA (reference sequence). The CDR3 is 12 amino acids. DNA of the CDR3: TGCAGCGCAAGTGGGCTGGGGGGTAGAGCTTTCTTT. Protein product: CSASGLGGRAFF.

V and J are TRBV7-6 and TRBJ2-1, with a possible D match to TRBD2 (5 bases). This CDR3 has 15 residues. Germline V gene data show CDR1 as SGHVS and CDR2 as FNYEAQ. V was cut by 6 bases and J by 9 bases, with 21 bases left in between. CDR3 residues: CASSDSRLSAGEQFF. The CDR3 DNA reads as TGTGCCAGCAGTGATTCGCGACTATCGGCGGGTGAGCAGTTCTTC.

The rearrangement uses TRBV12-2 and TRBJ1-4; TRBD1, the D gene given by the table, was not confirmed from the DNA. TRBV12-2 is deemed a pseudogene. The CDR3 is made up of 13 amino acids. As DNA, the CDR3 is TGTGCAAGTCGCTTAGTCAGGGGGGAAAAACTGTTTTTT. Amino acids: CASRLVRGEKLFF.

The CDR3 loop reads CASRGQGLSYEQYF. The CDR3 nucleotides are TGTGCCAGCAGGGGACAGGGACTATCCTACGAGCAGTACTTC. The chain combines TRBV13 with TRBJ2-7; 9 nucleotides line up with TRBD1. This CDR3 is built from 14 residues. The junction had 4 bases not matched to a gene; V was cut back by 6 bases and J by 1 base. Germline V gene lookup returns CDR1 PRHDT and CDR2 FYEKMQ (reference sequence).

The chain combines TRBV7-6 with TRBJ2-1, with 9 nucleotides matching TRBD2. J was trimmed by 2 bases and V by 0 bases; bases with no gene match: 2. The CDR3 is made up of 16 amino acids. Germline CDR1 reads SGHVS; CDR2 reads FNYEAQ. The CDR3 reads CASSLALAGAYNEQFF. The CDR3 coding sequence is TGTGCCAGCAGCTTAGCCTTAGCGGGGGCCTACAATGAGCAGTTCTTC.

The chain carries TRBV10-3 and TRBJ1-2; tentative D call: TRBD1 (6 bases). This CDR3 spans 15 amino acids. The ends were cut back, 6 bases at V and 4 bases at J, with 18 bases in the middle. Germline values: CDR1 ENHRY, CDR2 SYGVKD. The CDR3: CAISPLTGLLYGYTF. CDR3 nucleotides: TGTGCCATCAGCCCGTTGACAGGCTTACTCTATGGCTACACCTTC.

The chain recombines TRBV2 with TRBJ1-2, with a weak D call TRBD1 (6 bases). The germline V and J ends were trimmed by 0 bases and 8 bases, with 28 bases remaining between them. The germline V gene encodes CDR1 SNHLY and CDR2 FYNNEI. This CDR3 region has 19 residues. The CDR3 protein is CASSEARDTREMSLRGYTF. Written as DNA, the CDR3 is TGTGCCAGCAGTGAAGCCCGGGACACCAGAGAAATGAGTCTTCGGGGCTACACCTTC.

This chain links TRBV19 with TRBJ2-2; 7 bases are a match to TRBD1. CDR1 is LNHDA, CDR2 SQIVND, per germline (reference sequence). The CDR3 contains 14 residues. The trim removed 7 bases at V and 1 base at J, leaving 3 bases unmatched. CDR3 sequence reads: CASTPGGNTGELFF. CDR3 sequence (DNA): TGTGCCAGTACCCCAGGGGGGAACACCGGGGAGCTGTTTTTT.

The CDR3 sequence is CASRPSGGLNNEQFF. CDR3 nucleotide sequence: TGTGCCAGCAGACCAAGCGGGGGGCTAAACAATGAGCAGTTCTTC. The chain carries TRBV3-1 (or the pseudogene TRBV3-2) and TRBJ2-1; TRBD2 matches at 9 bases. J lost 5 bases, V lost 6 bases, and 8 bases had no gene match. CDR1 LGHDT and CDR2 YNNKEL come from the germline V gene (reference sequence). The CDR3 extends over 15 amino acids.

The V gene is TRBV3-1 (or the pseudogene TRBV3-2), the J gene TRBJ1-2; possible D gene TRBD1, 5 bases. The V gene's germline CDR1 is LGHDT and CDR2 YNNKEL (reference sequence). Trimming removed 4 bases at V and 4 bases at J, with 10 bases between. CDR3 length: 13 residues. This CDR3 is CASSPLDSYGYTF. The CDR3 DNA is TGTGCCAGCAGCCCCCTAGACAGCTATGGCTACACCTTC.

The chain uses TRBV4-1 and TRBJ2-3; 13 bases line up with TRBD2. The CDR3 covers 17 residues. V lost 1 base and J lost 2; bases outside the gene matches: 3. Germline assignment: CDR1 MGHRA and CDR2 YSYEKL. The CDR3 sequence is CASSQGTSGGDTDTQYF. The CDR3 bases are TGCGCCAGCAGCCAAGGAACTAGCGGGGGGGACACAGATACGCAGTATTTT.

This sequence joins TRBV11-3 and TRBJ2-1, with 10 bases identical to TRBD1. CDR1 is SGHNT and CDR2 is YENEEA in the germline V gene. This CDR3 contains 15 residues. J was trimmed by 1 base and V by 5 bases; bases with no gene match: 2. CDR3 in DNA: TGTGCCAGCAGCGGGGGACAGGGGTCCTACAATGAGCAGTTCTTC. This gives the protein CASSGGQGSYNEQFF.

Only a few counts were recorded for this clone. This chain uses TRBV30 with TRBJ2-1, with D possibly matching TRBD2 (5 bases). This CDR3 region has 12 residues. V gave up 3 bases and J gave up 6 bases, with 9 bases separating them. Germline CDR1 GTSNPN, CDR2 SVGIG (reference sequence). CDR3 loop: CAWSRGANEQFF. For the CDR3, the DNA is TGTGCCTGGAGCCGGGGAGCCAATGAGCAGTTCTTC.

The chain is built from TRBV6-6 and TRBJ2-5; D not resolved. CDR3 length: 13 amino acids. The V end lost 6 bases, the J end lost 5 bases, and 13 bases lay between the germline ends. Germline V gives CDR1 MNHNY, CDR2 SVGAGI (reference sequence). The chain's CDR3 is CASRQRIGETQYF. CDR3 nucleotide sequence: TGTGCCAGCAGACAAAGAATCGGGGAGACCCAGTACTTC.

The chain uses TRBV4-3 and TRBJ2-5; 9 bases are shared with TRBD2. J gave up 5 bases and V 1 base, and 14 bases lay outside the gene matches. The V gene's germline CDR1 is LGHNA and CDR2 YSLEER. The CDR3 covers 18 residues. CDR3 amino acids: CASSQGSAGGPVSETQYF. CDR3 in DNA: TGCGCCAGCAGCCAAGGTTCCGCGGGGGGGCCGGTATCGGAGACCCAGTACTTC.

In its sample, this clone was seen a few times. The rearrangement links TRBV29-1 to TRBJ1-1, with TRBD1 as a possible D gene (6 bases). This CDR3 has 11 residues. Trimming removed 6 bases at V and 9 bases at J, with 14 bases between. Germline lookup yields CDR1 SQVTM and CDR2 ANQGSEA. The CDR3 DNA is TGCAGCGTGTGGACCGACAGGCAAGCTTTCTTT. Translated: CSVWTDRQAFF.

The J gene is TRBJ2-7, the V gene TRBV28; 7 nucleotides match TRBD1. V lost 4 bases, J lost 13 bases, and 13 bases stayed unmatched. Germline assignment: CDR1 MDHEN and CDR2 SYDVKM. This CDR3 has 13 residues. The CDR3 spells CASSSYGTAAGYF. CDR3 DNA sequence: TGTGCCAGCAGTTCCTATGGGACAGCCGCCGGTTACTTC.

This clone was seen just once. A much larger clone differs from this one at a single base, so this may be a read error. Other DNA sequences from this sample encode an identical CDR3 as well. The chain has TRBV3-1 (or the pseudogene TRBV3-2) and TRBJ2-1, with 10 bases identical to TRBD2. The V and J ends lost 4 bases and 10 bases, in that order; junction bases with no gene match: 1. This CDR3 region has 12 residues. The germline CDR1 and CDR2 sequences are LGHDT and YNNKEL (reference sequence). CDR3 sequence: CASSPLAGEQFF. CDR3 DNA: TGTGCCAGCAGCCCACTAGCGGGGGAGCAGTTCTTC.

The count of this clone is one. This rearrangement joins TRBV7-2 to TRBJ2-1, with a tentative D call TRBD1 (6 bases). The CDR3 loop spans 13 amino acids. Germline CDR1 is SGHTA and CDR2 is FQGNSA. The germline V and J ends were trimmed by 5 bases and 10 bases, with 15 bases remaining between them. The CDR3 sequence is CASSTAGTREQFF. The CDR3 DNA sequence: TGTGCCAGCAGCACCGCCGGGACAAGAGAGCAGTTCTTC.

The V gene is TRBV4-3, the J gene TRBJ1-2, with 8 bases identical to TRBD1. The CDR3 covers 16 residues. The ends lost 0 bases at V and 4 bases at J; junction bases unmatched: 7. The germline CDR1 and CDR2 sequences are LGHNA and YSLEER. For the CDR3, the DNA is TGCGCCAGCAGCCAAGAACGGGGGACAGGACTCTATGGCTACACCTTC. Amino acid sequence: CASSQERGTGLYGYTF.

The J gene is TRBJ1-3, the V gene TRBV6-5, with 11 bases that match TRBD1. There are 15 residues in the CDR3. V gave up 5 bases and J gave up 9 bases; unmatched junction bases: 9. Looked up from germline, CDR1 is MNHEY and CDR2 is SVGAGI. The CDR3 DNA is TGTGCCAGCAGTCTCGGACAGGGGGCTATGGGCACCATATATTTT. Translating gives CASSLGQGAMGTIYF.

The gene calls are TRBV5-4 and TRBJ2-2; D might be TRBD2 (7 bases). The V end lost 5 bases, the J end lost 2 bases, and 13 bases lay between the germline ends. This CDR3 region has 15 residues. CDR1 SGHNT and CDR2 YYREEE come from the germline V gene (reference sequence). The CDR3 region is CASSWGGGNTGELFF. The CDR3 DNA reads as TGTGCCAGCAGTTGGGGGGGCGGAAACACCGGGGAGCTGTTTTTT.

The chain recombines TRBV6-5 with TRBJ2-6, with D hard to call. The CDR3 runs to 14 residues. CDR1 and CDR2 (germline): MNHEY, SVGAGI. Trimming took 6 bases from V and 0 from J, leaving 6 bases between them. The chain's CDR3 is CASRLSSGANVLTF. For the CDR3, the DNA is TGTGCCAGCAGACTTAGCTCTGGGGCCAACGTCCTGACTTTC.

Comment on this clone: Other DNA sequences in the same sample also yield this CDR3. This chain links TRBV5-1 with TRBJ1-5; D unresolved. Per germline, CDR1 SGHRS and CDR2 YFSETQ. There are 13 residues in the CDR3. Trimming removed 0 bases from V and 7 bases from J, with 8 bases in between. CDR3 protein: CASSLGPGQPQHF. The CDR3 nucleotides are TGCGCCAGCAGCTTGGGCCCCGGGCAGCCCCAGCATTTT.